The present T cell receptor beta chain was sequenced within a study of CD8 T cells in ankylosing spondylitis. Study-wide results and limits: For ankylosing spondylitis blood, a TCR beta motif of fewer than 10 highly homologous variants appeared characteristic.

Between the trimmed V and J ends, which lost 3 bases and 10 bases, there was a span of 7 bases. Germline CDR1 DFQATT, CDR2 SNEGSKA (reference sequence). This CDR3 contains 10 residues. In TCRdb, the 5' RACE reads were re-called with MiXCR into one record per CDR3 protein. The sample lists about 500,000 distinct CDR3 sequences, roughly 13% seen once, with almost 7% in the top ten. This clonotype is medium-sized in the sample. Its antigen is currently unknown. The V and J genes are TRBV20-1 and TRBJ2-1; D gene unclear. This TCR derives from a male donor with ankylosing spondylitis. Sequenced input: blood, either unsorted or a sorted T cell fraction (not recorded which). The CDR3 protein is CSARKKEQFF. The CDR3 DNA follows: TGCAGTGCTAGGAAAAAGGAGCAGTTCTTC.